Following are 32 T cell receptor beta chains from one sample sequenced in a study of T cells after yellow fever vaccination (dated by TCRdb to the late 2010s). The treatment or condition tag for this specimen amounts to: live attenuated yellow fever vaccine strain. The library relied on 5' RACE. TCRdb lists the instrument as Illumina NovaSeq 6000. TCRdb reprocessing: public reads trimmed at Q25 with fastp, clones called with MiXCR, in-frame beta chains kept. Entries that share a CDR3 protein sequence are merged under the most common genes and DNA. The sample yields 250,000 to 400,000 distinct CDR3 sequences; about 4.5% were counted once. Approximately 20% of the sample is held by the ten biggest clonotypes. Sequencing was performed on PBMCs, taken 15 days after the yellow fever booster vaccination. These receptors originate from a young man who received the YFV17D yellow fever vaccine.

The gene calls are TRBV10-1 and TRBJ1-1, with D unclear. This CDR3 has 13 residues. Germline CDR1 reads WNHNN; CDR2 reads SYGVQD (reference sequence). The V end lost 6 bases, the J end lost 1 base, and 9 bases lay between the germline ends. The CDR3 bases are TGCGCCAGCAGGGTTGGAGGGAACACTGAAGCTTTCTTT. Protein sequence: CASRVGGNTEAFF.

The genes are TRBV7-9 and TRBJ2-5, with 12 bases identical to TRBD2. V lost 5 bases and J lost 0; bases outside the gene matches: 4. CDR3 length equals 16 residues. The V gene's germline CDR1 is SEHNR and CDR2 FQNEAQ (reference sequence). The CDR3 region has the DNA TGTGCCAGCAGCCCTACTAGCGGGGGGCACCAAGAGACCCAGTACTTC. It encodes CASSPTSGGHQETQYF.

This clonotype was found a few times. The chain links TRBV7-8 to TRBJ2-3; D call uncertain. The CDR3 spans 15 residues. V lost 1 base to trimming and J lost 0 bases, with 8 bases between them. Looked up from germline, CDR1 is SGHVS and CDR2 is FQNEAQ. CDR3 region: CASSLGWSSTDTQYF. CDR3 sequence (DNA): TGTGCCAGCAGCTTAGGATGGTCTAGCACAGATACGCAGTATTTT. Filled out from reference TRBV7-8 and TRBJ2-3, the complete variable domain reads GAGVSQSPRYKVAKRGQDVALRCDPISGHVSLFWYQQALGQGPEFLTYFQNEAQLDKSGLPSDRFFAERPEGSVSTLKIQRTQQEDSAVYLCASSLGWSSTDTQYFGPGTRLTVL.

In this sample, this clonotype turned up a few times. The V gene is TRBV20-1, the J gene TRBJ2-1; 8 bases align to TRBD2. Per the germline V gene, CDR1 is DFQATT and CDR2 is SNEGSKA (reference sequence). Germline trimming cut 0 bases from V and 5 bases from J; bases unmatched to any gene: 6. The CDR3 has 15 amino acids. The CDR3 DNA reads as TGCAGTGCTAGAGAGATCCGGGGGGGGGACAATGAGCAGTTCTTC. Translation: CSAREIRGGDNEQFF.

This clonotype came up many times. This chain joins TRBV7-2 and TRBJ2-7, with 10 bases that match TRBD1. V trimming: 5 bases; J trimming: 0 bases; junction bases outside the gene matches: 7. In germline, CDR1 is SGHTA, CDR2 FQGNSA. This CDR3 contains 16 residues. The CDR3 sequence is CASSRDRGPRSYEQYF. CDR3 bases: TGTGCCAGCAGCCGCGACAGGGGGCCTCGCTCCTACGAGCAGTACTTC.

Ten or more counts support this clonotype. The chain's CDR3 is CASSLNRVRFAEAFF. The CDR3 region has the DNA TGCGCCAGCAGCTTGAACAGGGTTAGGTTCGCTGAAGCTTTCTTT. V and J are TRBV4-3 and TRBJ1-1; D perhaps matches TRBD1 (6 bases). There are 15 residues in the CDR3. Germline CDR1 LGHNA, CDR2 YSLEER. The V end was cut by 5 bases, the J end by 6 bases, with 19 bases between.

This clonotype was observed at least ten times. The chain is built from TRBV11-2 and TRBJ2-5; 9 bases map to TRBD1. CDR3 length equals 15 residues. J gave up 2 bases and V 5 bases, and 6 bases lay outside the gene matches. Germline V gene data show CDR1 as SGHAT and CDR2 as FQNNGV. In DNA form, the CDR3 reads TGTGCCAGCAGCGATCCCGGGACAGGGCAAGAGACCCAGTACTTC. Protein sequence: CASSDPGTGQETQYF.

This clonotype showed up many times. CDR3 amino acids: CASSPTGSRGGLDIQYF. The CDR3 coding sequence is TGTGCCAGCAGCCCGACGGGAAGCAGGGGTGGCCTGGACATTCAGTACTTC. The chain couples TRBV7-2 to TRBJ2-4; D might be TRBD1 (6 bases). Between the trimmed V and J ends, which lost 5 bases and 8 bases, there was a span of 25 bases. The CDR3 has 17 residues. Looked up from germline, CDR1 is SGHTA and CDR2 is FQGNSA.

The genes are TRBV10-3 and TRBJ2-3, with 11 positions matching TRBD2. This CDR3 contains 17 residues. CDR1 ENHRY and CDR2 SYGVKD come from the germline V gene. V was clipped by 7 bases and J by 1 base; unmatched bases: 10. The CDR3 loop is CAINPGLAVPGTDTQYF. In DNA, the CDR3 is TGTGCCATCAACCCGGGACTAGCGGTTCCTGGCACAGATACGCAGTATTTT.

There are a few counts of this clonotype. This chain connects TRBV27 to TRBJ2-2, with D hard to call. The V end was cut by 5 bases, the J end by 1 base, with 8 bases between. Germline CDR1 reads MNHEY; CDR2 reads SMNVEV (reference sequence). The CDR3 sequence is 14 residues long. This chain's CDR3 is CASSRVMNTGELFF. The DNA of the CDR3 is TGTGCCAGCAGTCGGGTGATGAACACCGGGGAGCTGTTTTTT.

Written as DNA, the CDR3 is TGTGCCAGCAGCCAAGACGGTGCCGGGGAGCTGTTTTTT. It translates to CASSQDGAGELFF. This chain uses TRBV3-1 with TRBJ2-2; D uncertain. This CDR3 is 13 amino acids long. The V and J ends lost 0 bases and 6 bases respectively, with 5 bases between them. Germline CDR1 LGHDT, CDR2 YNNKEL (reference sequence).

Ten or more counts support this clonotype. In DNA form, the CDR3 reads TGCGCCAGCAGGGTTGGCGACGCCACAGATACGCAGTATTTT. Translated: CASRVGDATDTQYF. The chain combines TRBV5-1 with TRBJ2-3; D is unresolved. This CDR3 region has 14 residues. With 5 bases removed from V and 2 bases from J, the gap between germline ends came to 12 bases. Germline loops: CDR1 SGHRS, CDR2 YFSETQ.

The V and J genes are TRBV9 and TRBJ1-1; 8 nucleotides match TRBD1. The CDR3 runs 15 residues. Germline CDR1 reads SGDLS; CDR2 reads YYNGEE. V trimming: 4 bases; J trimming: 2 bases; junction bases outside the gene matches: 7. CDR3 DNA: TGTGCCAGCAGCCCAGGGACAGGCGCAAACACTGAAGCTTTCTTT. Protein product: CASSPGTGANTEAFF. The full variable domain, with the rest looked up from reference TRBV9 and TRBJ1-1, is DSGVTQTPKHLITATGQRVTLRCSPRSGDLSVYWYQQSLDQGLQFLIQYYNGEERAKGNILERFSAQQFPDLHSELNLSSLELGDSALYFCASSPGTGANTEAFFGQGTRLTVV.

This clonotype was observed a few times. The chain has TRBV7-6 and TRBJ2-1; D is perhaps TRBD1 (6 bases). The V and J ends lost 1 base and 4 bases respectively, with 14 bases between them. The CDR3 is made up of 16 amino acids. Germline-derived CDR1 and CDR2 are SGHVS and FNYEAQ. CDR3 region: CASSLVGGQSYNEQFF. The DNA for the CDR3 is TGTGCCAGCAGCTTAGTGGGCGGACAGAGTTACAATGAGCAGTTCTTC.

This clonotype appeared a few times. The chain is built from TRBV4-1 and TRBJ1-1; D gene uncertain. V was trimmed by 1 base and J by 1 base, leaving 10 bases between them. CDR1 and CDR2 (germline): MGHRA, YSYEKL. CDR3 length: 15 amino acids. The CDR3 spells CASSQAEVGNTEAFF. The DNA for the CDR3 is TGCGCCAGCAGCCAAGCGGAGGTTGGGAACACTGAAGCTTTCTTT.

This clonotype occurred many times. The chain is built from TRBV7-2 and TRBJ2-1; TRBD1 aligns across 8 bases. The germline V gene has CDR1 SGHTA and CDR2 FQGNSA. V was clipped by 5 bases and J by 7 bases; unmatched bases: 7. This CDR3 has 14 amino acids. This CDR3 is CASSLDRAKNEQFF. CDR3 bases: TGTGCCAGCAGCCTGGACAGGGCGAAAAATGAGCAGTTCTTC.

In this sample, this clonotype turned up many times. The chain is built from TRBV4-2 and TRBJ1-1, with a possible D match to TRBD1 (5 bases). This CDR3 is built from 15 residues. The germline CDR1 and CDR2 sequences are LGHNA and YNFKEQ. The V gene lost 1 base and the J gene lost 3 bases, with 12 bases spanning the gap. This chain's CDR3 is CASSQVLGADTEAFF. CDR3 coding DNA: TGTGCCAGCAGCCAAGTCCTTGGGGCCGACACTGAAGCTTTCTTT.

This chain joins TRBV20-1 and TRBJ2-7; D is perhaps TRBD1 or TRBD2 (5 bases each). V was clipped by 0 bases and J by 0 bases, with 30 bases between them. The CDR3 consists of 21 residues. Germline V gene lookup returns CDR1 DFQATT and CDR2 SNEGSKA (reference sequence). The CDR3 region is CSARDGGRGTDPLYYSYEQYF. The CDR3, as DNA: TGCAGTGCTAGAGATGGGGGTCGAGGGACGGATCCTTTATACTACTCCTACGAGCAGTACTTC.

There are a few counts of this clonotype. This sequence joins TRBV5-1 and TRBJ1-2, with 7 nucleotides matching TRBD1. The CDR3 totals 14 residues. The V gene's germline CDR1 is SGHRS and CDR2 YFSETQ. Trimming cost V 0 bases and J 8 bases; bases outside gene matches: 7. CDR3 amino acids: CASSLAGQIEGYTF. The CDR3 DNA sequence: TGCGCCAGCAGCTTGGCGGGACAGATAGAGGGCTACACCTTC.

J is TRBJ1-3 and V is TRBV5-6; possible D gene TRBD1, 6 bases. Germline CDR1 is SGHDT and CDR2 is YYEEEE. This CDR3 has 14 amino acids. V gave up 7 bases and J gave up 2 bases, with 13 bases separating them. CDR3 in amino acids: CASDGGGTGNTIYF. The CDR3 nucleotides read TGTGCCAGCGACGGGGGCGGAACTGGAAACACCATATATTTT.

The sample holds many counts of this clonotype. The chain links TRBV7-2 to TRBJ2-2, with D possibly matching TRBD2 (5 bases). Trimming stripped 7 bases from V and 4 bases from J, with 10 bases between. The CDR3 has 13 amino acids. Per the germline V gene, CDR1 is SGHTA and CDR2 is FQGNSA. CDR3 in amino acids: CASTFGLTGELFF. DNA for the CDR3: TGTGCCAGCACCTTCGGACTCACCGGGGAGCTGTTTTTT.

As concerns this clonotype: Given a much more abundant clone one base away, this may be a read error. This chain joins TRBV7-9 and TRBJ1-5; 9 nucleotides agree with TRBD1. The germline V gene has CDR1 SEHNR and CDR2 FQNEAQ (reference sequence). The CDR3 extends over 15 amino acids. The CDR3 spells CASSPGQGNNQTQHF. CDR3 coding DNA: TGTGCCAGCAGCCCCGGACAGGGGAACAATCAGACCCAGCATTTT.

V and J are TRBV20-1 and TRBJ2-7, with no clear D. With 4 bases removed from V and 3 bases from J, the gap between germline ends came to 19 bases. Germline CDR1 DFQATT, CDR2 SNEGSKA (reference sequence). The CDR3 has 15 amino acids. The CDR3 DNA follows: TGCAGTGCTACGCGTCTTGAGGTCGGAGACTACGAGCAGTACGTC. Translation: CSATRLEVGDYEQYV.

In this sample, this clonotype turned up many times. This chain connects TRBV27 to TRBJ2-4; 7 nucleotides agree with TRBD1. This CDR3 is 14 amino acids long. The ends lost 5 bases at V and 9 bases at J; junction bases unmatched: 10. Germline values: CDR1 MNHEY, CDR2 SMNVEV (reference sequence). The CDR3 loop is CASSQMTGWGIQYF. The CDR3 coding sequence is TGTGCCAGCAGTCAAATGACAGGGTGGGGCATTCAGTACTTC.

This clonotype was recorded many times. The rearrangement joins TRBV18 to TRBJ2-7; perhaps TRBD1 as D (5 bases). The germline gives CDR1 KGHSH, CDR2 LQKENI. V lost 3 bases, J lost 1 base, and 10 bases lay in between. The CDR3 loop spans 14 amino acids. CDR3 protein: CASSPSRDSYEQYF. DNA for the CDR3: TGTGCCAGCTCACCTTCCAGGGATTCCTACGAGCAGTACTTC. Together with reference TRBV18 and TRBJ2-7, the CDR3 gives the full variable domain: NAGVMQNPRHLVRRRGQEARLRCSPMKGHSHVYWYRQLPEEGLKFMVYLQKENIIDESGMPKERFSAEFPKEGPSILRIQQVVRGDSAAYFCASSPSRDSYEQYFGPGTRLTVT.

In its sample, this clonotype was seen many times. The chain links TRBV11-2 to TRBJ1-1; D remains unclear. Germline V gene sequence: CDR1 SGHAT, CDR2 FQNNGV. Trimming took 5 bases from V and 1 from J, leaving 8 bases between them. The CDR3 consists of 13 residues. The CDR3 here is CASSPTENTEAFF. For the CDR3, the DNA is TGTGCCAGCAGCCCAACAGAGAACACTGAAGCTTTCTTT.

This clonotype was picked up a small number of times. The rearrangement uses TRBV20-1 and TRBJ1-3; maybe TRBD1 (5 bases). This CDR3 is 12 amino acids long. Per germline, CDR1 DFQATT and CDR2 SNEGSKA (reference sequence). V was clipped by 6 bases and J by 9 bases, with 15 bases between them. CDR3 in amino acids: CSADRGRGTIYF. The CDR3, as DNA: TGCAGTGCGGATAGGGGACGAGGCACCATATATTTT.

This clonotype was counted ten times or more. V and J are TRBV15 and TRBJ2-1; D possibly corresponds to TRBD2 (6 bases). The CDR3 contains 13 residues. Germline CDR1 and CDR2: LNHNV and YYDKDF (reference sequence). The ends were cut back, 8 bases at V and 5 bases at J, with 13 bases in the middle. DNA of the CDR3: TGTGCCACCGGGACTGGCCAACACAATGAGCAGTTCTTC. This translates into CATGTGQHNEQFF.

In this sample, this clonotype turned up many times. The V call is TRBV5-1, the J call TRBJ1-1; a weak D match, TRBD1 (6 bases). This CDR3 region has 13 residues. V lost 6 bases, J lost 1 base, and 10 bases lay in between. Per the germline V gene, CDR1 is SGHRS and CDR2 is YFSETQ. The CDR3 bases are TGCGCCAGCAAAAACAGGGAGAACACTGAAGCTTTCTTT. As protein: CASKNRENTEAFF.

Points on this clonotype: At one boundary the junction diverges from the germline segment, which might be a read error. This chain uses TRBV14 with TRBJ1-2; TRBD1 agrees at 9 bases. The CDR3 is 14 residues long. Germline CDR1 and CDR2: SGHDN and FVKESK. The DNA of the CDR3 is TGTGCCAGCGGCCAGGGACAGGGATACTATGGCTACACCTTC. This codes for CASGQGQGYYGYTF.

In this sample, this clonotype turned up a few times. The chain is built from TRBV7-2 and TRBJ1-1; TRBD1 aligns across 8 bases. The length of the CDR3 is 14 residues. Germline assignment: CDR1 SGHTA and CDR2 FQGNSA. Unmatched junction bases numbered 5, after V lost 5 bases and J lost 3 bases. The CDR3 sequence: CASSATGGYTEAFF. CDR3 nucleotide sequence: TGTGCCAGCAGCGCCACAGGGGGGTACACTGAAGCTTTCTTT.

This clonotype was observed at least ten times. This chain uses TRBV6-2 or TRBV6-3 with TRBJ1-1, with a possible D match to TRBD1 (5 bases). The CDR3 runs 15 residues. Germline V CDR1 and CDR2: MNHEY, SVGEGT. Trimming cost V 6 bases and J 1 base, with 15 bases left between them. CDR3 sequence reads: CASRRWGPTNTEAFF. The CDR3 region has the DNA TGTGCCAGCAGACGATGGGGCCCGACGAACACTGAAGCTTTCTTT.